The 9 T cell receptor beta chains in this list originate from one sample, sequenced in a study of cytomegalovirus exposure and HLA in healthy donors. PCR was performed using 60 Vbeta and 13 Jbeta primers. Sequenced by immunoSEQ multiplex PCR; TCRdb stores in-frame clones only, minus some. The table has fewer than 200,000 clones, 70% to 85% seen once. Sequenced input: PBMCs. These receptor sequences come from a man between 40 and 49 years old in good health and CMV-seronegative.

The chain recombines TRBV6-5 with TRBJ1-1, with TRBD1 matching 7 bases. This CDR3 comprises 14 residues. Germline V gene lookup returns CDR1 MNHEY and CDR2 SVGAGI. V gave up 6 bases and J gave up 3 bases; unmatched junction bases: 7. In DNA form, the CDR3 reads TGTGCCAGCAGGTATGTCACAGGGGACACTGAAGCTTTCTTT. This gives the protein CASRYVTGDTEAFF.

The chain carries TRBV4-3 and TRBJ2-3, with a possible D match to TRBD2 (6 bases). Germline V lookup: CDR1 LGHNA, CDR2 YSLEER. Trimming took 0 bases from V and 1 from J, leaving 8 bases between them. This CDR3 spans 15 amino acids. CDR3 nucleotides: TGCGCCAGCAGCCAAGATACGGGGGGCACAGATACGCAGTATTTT. It yields the protein CASSQDTGGTDTQYF.

This sequence joins TRBV6-4 and TRBJ2-1; 9 nucleotides align to TRBD2. The CDR3 extends over 15 amino acids. V lost 5 bases, J lost 4 bases, and 6 bases stayed unmatched. The V gene's germline CDR1 is MRHNA and CDR2 SNTAGT. CDR3 amino acids: CASSSSSGEYNEQFF. The CDR3 DNA is TGTGCCAGCAGTTCCTCTAGCGGGGAGTACAATGAGCAGTTCTTC.

The CDR3 is CASRADRGVDNEQFF. CDR3 in DNA: TGTGCCAGTAGGGCGGACAGGGGGGTAGATAATGAGCAGTTCTTC. The chain is built from TRBV19 and TRBJ2-1; 10 bases line up with TRBD1. The V segment lost 6 bases and the J segment 7 bases; nucleotides outside the gene matches: 9. The CDR3 runs 15 residues. Germline V gives CDR1 LNHDA, CDR2 SQIVND (reference sequence).

The CDR3 reads CASSSWGGSPYEQYF. CDR3 nucleotides: TGTGCCAGCAGCTCCTGGGGGGGCAGCCCCTACGAGCAGTACTTC. This chain joins TRBV5-4 and TRBJ2-7; tentatively, D is TRBD2 (7 bases). V gave up 3 bases and J gave up 2 bases, with 15 bases separating them. CDR3 length: 15 residues. Germline CDR1 and CDR2: SGHNT and YYREEE (reference sequence).

This sequence joins TRBV6-5 and TRBJ2-7; perhaps TRBD1 as D (6 bases). CDR3 length: 13 residues. Looked up from germline, CDR1 is MNHEY and CDR2 is SVGAGI. V shed 5 bases and J shed 3 bases, with 11 bases lying between them. The CDR3, as DNA: TGTGCCAGCAGTCGACAGGACTTCTACGAGCAGTACTTC. It is translated as CASSRQDFYEQYF.

The chain uses TRBV15 and TRBJ2-7; 9 bases line up with TRBD1. Germline loops: CDR1 LNHNV, CDR2 YYDKDF (reference sequence). Trimming cost V 3 bases and J 6 bases; bases outside gene matches: 9. The length of the CDR3 is 15 residues. CDR3 loop: CATSSRRGQGSEQYF. The CDR3 bases are TGTGCCACCAGCAGCCGAAGGGGACAGGGAAGCGAGCAGTACTTC.

This clone was recorded only once. The V gene is TRBV7-9, the J gene TRBJ2-2; 7 bases are a match to TRBD2. The CDR3 totals 16 residues. J gave up 4 bases and V 4 bases, and 9 bases lay outside the gene matches. Germline values: CDR1 SEHNR, CDR2 FQNEAQ (reference sequence). The CDR3 DNA follows: TGTGCCAGCAGCTCTAGCGGAAGAGGGAGCACCGGGGAGCTGTTTTTT. It codes for CASSSSGRGSTGELFF.

The chain has TRBV7-3 and TRBJ2-7; 8 nucleotides match TRBD2. Germline CDR1 SGHTA, CDR2 FQGTGA. The CDR3 length is 15 residues. Trimming removed 5 bases from V and 5 bases from J; junction bases left unmatched: 11. CDR3 amino acids: CASSPRAGGLNEQYF. Written as DNA, the CDR3 is TGTGCCAGCAGCCCCCGTGCGGGGGGATTAAACGAGCAGTACTTC.